Detailed here is one T cell receptor beta chain. The data were obtained in a study of blood T cell repertoires in COVID-19. Study information: Material from acute and convalescent COVID-19 was sourced from the United States, Italy and Spain. PBMCs, B-cell-depleted T cells, or T cells were the source of the cDNA or gDNA that made up the material.

In the study's own analysis: Nucleated cell number was recorded as an estimate derived from reference gene primer amplification. The data were produced by immunoSEQ multiplex PCR, yet TCRdb's version contains in-frame clones alone and is incomplete. Clone size and V and J calls were adopted from that table, with D and trimming inferred from the DNA. Of 140,000 to 150,000 clones listed, over 75% are singletons. From germline, CDR1 is LGHDT and CDR2 YNNKEL (reference sequence). The CDR3 covers 15 residues. Trimming took 3 bases from V and 5 from J; bases not matched to a gene: 6. Sequencing was done on a sample of peripheral blood. This TCR derives from a woman between 55 and 75 years old with active COVID-19. V usage is TRBV3-1 (or the pseudogene TRBV3-2) and J usage is TRBJ2-5, with 10 bases aligning to TRBD2. The CDR3 region has the DNA TGTGCCAGCAGCCAGGCTAGCGGGAGTTTTGAGACCCAGTACTTC. Translation gives CASSQASGSFETQYF.